The rows below give T cell receptor beta chains drawn from one sample of a study of blood T cell repertoires in COVID-19. Produced via immunoSEQ multiplex PCR; TCRdb's table is partial and in-frame only. This sample has about 68,000 clones, with 80% to 85% found just once. Sample: peripheral blood. The receptor source for this set is a man aged 50 to 59 with active COVID-19. Both conserved end residues are part of each CDR3. A D gene is named only where the DNA matches it firmly. For some rows the clone size is stated as once, few or many, or as a class when expanded; others skip it.

CASRGRNYEQYF,TGTGCCAGCAGGGGGCGAAACTACGAGCAGTACTTC,-,TRBV21-1,-,TRBJ2-7
CASSQETGRGYTF,TGCGCCAGCAGCCAAGAGACGGGTCGGGGCTACACCTTC,-,TRBV4-3,-,TRBJ1-2
CASSLHLSWTENTEAFF,TGTGCCAGCAGTCTACACCTATCGTGGACAGAGAACACTGAAGCTTTCTTT,-,TRBV27,once,TRBJ1-1
CASSLHGTGEYNEQFF,TGCGCCAGCAGCTTGCACGGGACAGGCGAATACAATGAGCAGTTCTTC,TRBD1,TRBV5-1,-,TRBJ2-1
CASSRDRSNEQFF,TGTGCCAGCAGCCGGGACAGGAGTAATGAGCAGTTCTTC,TRBD1,TRBV3-1/TRBV3-2,-,TRBJ2-1
CASSWSGGWTEAFF,TGTGCCAGCAGTTGGTCGGGGGGCTGGACTGAAGCTTTCTTT,-,TRBV6-2/TRBV6-3,-,TRBJ1-1
CASSPGQGRMNTEAFF,TGTGCCAGCAGCCCCGGACAGGGGAGGATGAACACTGAAGCTTTCTTT,TRBD1,TRBV3-1/TRBV3-2,once,TRBJ1-1
CASRLAGTGDTQYF,TGTGCCAGCCGACTAGCGGGGACTGGGGATACGCAGTATTTT,TRBD2,TRBV6-5,-,TRBJ2-3
CASSPRGQSNYGYTF,TGTGCCAGCAGCCCTAGGGGGCAGTCTAACTATGGCTACACCTTC,TRBD1,TRBV5-8,-,TRBJ1-2
CASSDRDRSYEQYF,TGTGCCAGCAGTGACAGGGACAGGTCCTACGAGCAGTACTTC,TRBD1,TRBV2,-,TRBJ2-7
CASRPPGQGSTEQFF,TGTGCCAGCAGACCCCCTGGACAGGGAAGTACTGAGCAGTTCTTC,TRBD1,TRBV5-4,-,TRBJ2-1
CASSVLPNPPKYF,TGTGCCAGCAGCGTACTGCCTAATCCCCCTAAGTACTTC,-,TRBV9,-,TRBJ2-7
CASSEVPGSDNEQFF,TGTGCCAGCAGTGAAGTTCCTGGTTCGGACAATGAGCAGTTCTTC,-,TRBV6-1,-,TRBJ2-1
CAPATRISGNTIYF,TGTGCCCCTGCAACGAGGATCTCTGGAAACACCATATATTTT,-,TRBV6-6,-,TRBJ1-3
CATSDSRQGDTDTQYF,TGTGCCACCAGTGATTCGAGACAGGGTGACACAGATACGCAGTATTTT,TRBD1,TRBV24-1,-,TRBJ2-3
CASTPASPYEQYF,TGTGCCAGCACCCCGGCATCGCCCTACGAGCAGTACTTC,-,TRBV6-2/TRBV6-3,-,TRBJ2-7
CASSSGGRYNEQFF,TGTGCCAGTAGTTCGGGGGGGCGGTACAATGAGCAGTTCTTC,TRBD2,TRBV19,-,TRBJ2-1
CSAAGTSTHTQYF,TGCAGCGCCGCCGGGACTAGCACACATACGCAGTATTTT,TRBD2,TRBV29-1,-,TRBJ2-3
CASSFRGSEAFF,TGTGCCAGCAGCTTTAGGGGGTCTGAAGCTTTCTTT,-,TRBV7-9,-,TRBJ1-1
CASSLAISAPYEQYF,TGCGCCAGCAGCTTGGCTATTTCTGCACCCTACGAGCAGTACTTC,-,TRBV5-1,-,TRBJ2-7
CASSFGTNEQYF,TGTGCCAGCAGCTTTGGGACTAATGAGCAGTACTTC,TRBD2,TRBV7-2,-,TRBJ2-7
CASSLTEGRNEQYF,TGTGCCAGCAGCCTGACAGAGGGGAGGAACGAGCAGTACTTC,-,TRBV3-1/TRBV3-2,few,TRBJ2-7
CASKPGLDTDTQYF,TGCGCCAGCAAACCGGGACTAGACACAGATACGCAGTATTTT,TRBD2,TRBV5-1,-,TRBJ2-3
CASSSRPRTSHTGELFF,TGTGCCAGCAGCTCCCGCCCTAGGACATCCCACACCGGGGAGCTGTTTTTT,-,TRBV7-2,-,TRBJ2-2
CASSEWGRVFSEAFF,TGCGCCAGCAGTGAGTGGGGCAGGGTATTTTCTGAAGCTTTCTTT,-,TRBV10-1,-,TRBJ1-1
CASSLRGSGEKLFF,TGTGCCAGCAGCTTGCGAGGGTCGGGTGAAAAACTGTTTTTT,-,TRBV5-6,-,TRBJ1-4
CASSQVPGPEAPLHF,TGCGCCAGCAGCCAAGTACCAGGCCCGGAGGCACCCCTCCACTTT,-,TRBV4-1,many,TRBJ1-6
CASRGLAKQETQYF,TGTGCCAGCAGGGGACTAGCGAAACAAGAGACCCAGTACTTC,TRBD2,TRBV11-2,-,TRBJ2-5
CASSLGGNGYTF,TGTGCCAGCAGCTTGGGGGGTAATGGCTACACCTTC,-,TRBV11-2,-,TRBJ1-2
CASSLGVALYF,TGTGCCAGCAGTTTAGGAGTAGCGCTGTACTTC,-,TRBV12-3/TRBV12-4,few,TRBJ2-7
CASSLGATDIGNTIYF,TGTGCCAGCAGCTTGGGAGCAACAGATATCGGAAACACCATATATTTT,-,TRBV5-5,-,TRBJ1-3
CASSLALDSSYEQYF,TGTGCCAGCAGCTTAGCGCTGGACAGTTCCTACGAGCAGTACTTC,-,TRBV7-7,once,TRBJ2-7
CASSQGFAPGLSTDTQYF,TGTGCCAGCAGCCAAGGTTTTGCTCCGGGACTCAGCACAGATACGCAGTATTTT,-,TRBV14,-,TRBJ2-3